The rows below give T cell receptor beta chains drawn from one sample of a study of blood T cell repertoires in COVID-19. TCRdb's copy holds only in-frame clones and misses some; the assay was immunoSEQ multiplex PCR. The sample holds tens of thousands of clones; about 84% are singletons and the top ten take more than 12%. The material sequenced was peripheral blood. The receptor set was obtained from a woman aged 65 to 85 with acute or convalescent COVID-19. The conserved cysteine and the conserved F or W are not part of the CDR3 here. Fields, in order: D gene, V gene, CDR3 protein. The D gene is left open where the match is weak.

- | TRBV5-1 | ASSLEGSIGQETQY
- | TRBV5-4 | ASSLRDRTDTQY
- | TRBV11-3 | ASSTGLREGTDTQY
TRBD2 | TRBV6-5 | ASGRGGYNEQF
- | TRBV15 | ATSRENSLNTEAF
TRBD1 | TRBV5-1 | ASSDLTRQGGGGYT
- | TRBV6-1 | ASSAGVQQLGGNTIY
TRBD2 | TRBV10-3 | AISAPTSGKDDTQY
- | TRBV29-1 | SVEGVWPEAF
TRBD1 | TRBV5-4 | ASSTGQGRTEAF
- | TRBV21-1 | ASSKEGTGTFGGYT
TRBD1 | TRBV11-3 | ASTPGGSYNEQF
- | TRBV3-1/TRBV3-2 | ASSQELNNEQF
- | TRBV3-1/TRBV3-2 | ASSLGLLPTDTQY
- | TRBV9 | ASSLGGVSGNTIY
TRBD1 | TRBV5-1 | ASSSGQSTTNEKLF
- | TRBV6-5 | ASIIGRANTGELF
TRBD1 | TRBV5-8 | ASSSGLTGNNQPQH
TRBD1 | TRBV5-1 | ASSLGVATGTFNYGYT
- | TRBV12-3/TRBV12-4 | ASSSSSYNEQF
- | TRBV10-1 | ASSDLAPSGANVLT
- | TRBV27 | ASSLGPSSYNEQF
TRBD1 | TRBV5-6 | ASSTPGQGLRETQY
- | TRBV5-1 | ASSLAPLNTGELF
TRBD1 | TRBV2 | ASSGDRGTFGEKLF
TRBD1 | TRBV9 | ASSAGQGAGSTEAF
TRBD1 | TRBV13 | ASSSGQDAYNEQF
TRBD2 | TRBV6-2/TRBV6-3 | ASSPDREGLAGVDEQF
- | TRBV28 | ASALRARWSLAEAF
- | TRBV2 | ASTARGAPTEKLF
TRBD2 | TRBV7-9 | ASSFSLAGVQETQY
TRBD2 | TRBV12-5 | ASGLTKAGDTYNEQF
TRBD1 | TRBV6-5 | ASSLQGGIMNTEAF
TRBD1 | TRBV30 | AWSPGQGARETQY
TRBD1 | TRBV27 | ASSLGATGGFQPQH
- | TRBV6-5 | ASSPDRYNEQF
- | TRBV21-1 | ASSKHGPGADEAF
- | TRBV7-9 | ASSHLVAASYNEQF
- | TRBV5-1 | ASSLEQPYGYT
- | TRBV11-3 | ASSPGQSPV
TRBD1 | TRBV6-5 | ASRPQGARGETQY
TRBD2 | TRBV27 | ASTWTSATSYNEQF
TRBD1 | TRBV19 | ASSSRTGTFTDGTQY
TRBD1 | TRBV5-5 | ASSSGQGIDNEQF
TRBD1 | TRBV19 | ASSSTGGGNQPQH